Shown below are 15 T cell receptor beta chains from a single sample sequenced in a study of CD8+CD57+ T cells in acquired aplastic anemia (dated by TCRdb to the late 2010s). TCRdb lists the instrument as Illumina HiSeq 2000. TCR beta VDJ combination and CDR3 sequence profiling used genomic DNA as the template. In-frame beta chains were kept once TCRdb had trimmed the public reads at Q25 with fastp and called clones with MiXCR. Rows are combined by CDR3 protein, so each entry shows the most common genes and DNA. For this sample the table gives some 220,000 distinct CDR3 sequences, of which 30% to 35% were detected only once. Together, the top ten hold roughly 1.1% of the sample. The sequencing input was sorted CD4+, CD8+, or CD8+CD57+ T cells (not recorded which) from PBMCs. The receptors originated from a human donor in good health, serving as a control.

This clonotype was counted ten times or more. The chain links TRBV7-9 to TRBJ1-1; the D gene is possibly TRBD1 (5 bases). The CDR3 contains 14 residues. CDR1 SEHNR and CDR2 FQNEAQ come from the germline V gene (reference sequence). V shed 1 base and J shed 4 bases, with 10 bases lying between them. CDR3 in amino acids: CASSLGQPGTEAFF. Written as DNA, the CDR3 is TGTGCCAGCAGCTTAGGACAGCCGGGCACTGAAGCTTTCTTT.

There are many counts of this clonotype. The chain uses TRBV7-9 and TRBJ2-1; D unresolved. The length of the CDR3 is 11 residues. The germline V gene encodes CDR1 SEHNR and CDR2 FQNEAQ (reference sequence). V dropped 5 bases and J dropped 15 bases, with 14 bases sitting between them. The CDR3 nucleotides are TGTGCCAGCAGCGACAACCCCCCCCCGTTCTTC. This encodes CASSDNPPPFF.

This clonotype showed up many times. The rearrangement joins TRBV20-1 to TRBJ1-2; D is unclear. The V and J ends lost 8 bases and 8 bases respectively, with 21 bases between them. The CDR3 runs 13 residues. In germline, CDR1 is DFQATT, CDR2 SNEGSKA (reference sequence). The CDR3: CSPYLQAVEGYTF. CDR3 coding DNA: TGCAGTCCGTATTTGCAGGCGGTGGAAGGCTACACCTTC.

This chain's CDR3 is CSARAPGQGDYGYTF. CDR3 bases: TGCAGTGCTAGAGCGCCGGGACAGGGGGACTATGGCTACACCTTC. This sequence joins TRBV20-1 and TRBJ1-2, with 11 bases that match TRBD1. The CDR3 covers 15 residues. CDR1 DFQATT and CDR2 SNEGSKA come from the germline V gene (reference sequence). The V and J ends lost 1 base and 3 bases, in that order; junction bases with no gene match: 4.

This rearrangement joins TRBV19 to TRBJ2-1; 14 positions match TRBD2. This CDR3 spans 15 amino acids. With V trimmed by 6 bases and J by 5 bases, 3 bases remained unmatched. In germline, CDR1 is LNHDA, CDR2 SQIVND (reference sequence). This CDR3 is CASRRLAGGDNEQFF. As DNA, the CDR3 is TGTGCCAGTAGACGACTAGCGGGAGGGGACAATGAGCAGTTCTTC.

The V gene is TRBV15, the J gene TRBJ1-1; D possibly corresponds to TRBD1 (5 bases). The CDR3 spans 13 residues. Germline V CDR1 and CDR2: LNHNV, YYDKDF (reference sequence). Trimming took off 3 bases at V and 5 bases at J, with 10 bases between the two ends. CDR3 region: CATSRADTTEAFF. The CDR3 DNA reads TGTGCCACCAGCAGGGCGGACACGACTGAAGCTTTCTTT.

In its sample, this clonotype was seen many times. The chain recombines TRBV20-1 with TRBJ1-3; D perhaps matches TRBD1 (5 bases). This CDR3 is 14 amino acids long. The V gene lost 5 bases and the J gene lost 0 bases, with 11 bases spanning the gap. Germline assignment: CDR1 DFQATT and CDR2 SNEGSKA (reference sequence). The CDR3 region is CSADDSNSGNTIYF. As DNA, the CDR3 is TGCAGTGCTGACGACAGCAACTCTGGAAACACCATATATTTT.

This chain connects TRBV5-1 to TRBJ2-1; 7 nucleotides line up with TRBD1. Looked up from germline, CDR1 is SGHRS and CDR2 is YFSETQ. This CDR3 comprises 16 residues. Trimming cost V 0 bases and J 10 bases; bases outside gene matches: 13. CDR3: CASSLGTGGQGVEQFF. The DNA of the CDR3 is TGCGCCAGCAGCTTGGGAACTGGCGGGCAGGGGGTCGAGCAGTTCTTC.

This chain connects TRBV5-1 to TRBJ2-5, with TRBD2 matching 13 bases. The CDR3 length is 16 residues. The V gene's germline CDR1 is SGHRS and CDR2 YFSETQ. V gave up 4 bases and J gave up 1 base; unmatched junction bases: 4. CDR3 residues: CASSRLAGGPQETQYF. The CDR3 bases are TGCGCCAGCAGCCGACTAGCGGGGGGCCCCCAAGAGACCCAGTACTTC.

This clonotype was found once. This may be a read error: a much more frequent sequence differs by one nucleotide. This chain connects TRBV2 to TRBJ1-4, with 8 bases lining up with TRBD1. Germline CDR1 is SNHLY and CDR2 is FYNNEI. The CDR3 totals 14 residues. V lost 7 bases to trimming and J lost 12 bases; unmatched junction nucleotides: 13. This chain's CDR3 is CASTPRVTGGELFF. CDR3 nucleotide sequence: TGTGCCAGCACCCCCCGAGTCACAGGGGGGGAACTGTTTTTT.

In its sample, this clonotype was seen a few times. V is TRBV4-1 and J is TRBJ1-2; 8 bases map to TRBD1. The CDR3 has 18 amino acids. Germline values: CDR1 MGHRA, CDR2 YSYEKL. V lost 1 base, J lost 2 bases, and 12 bases stayed unmatched. The CDR3 DNA is TGCGCCAGCAGCCAAGGGTCAACCTGGACAGGGAAAAACTATGGCTACACCTTC. It translates to CASSQGSTWTGKNYGYTF.

The genes are TRBV12-3 or TRBV12-4 and TRBJ1-4, with TRBD1 as a possible D gene (5 bases). This CDR3 spans 17 amino acids. Trimming took 3 bases from V and 3 from J, leaving 17 bases between them. The CDR3 sequence is CASSFPDRLGPNEKLFF. In DNA, the CDR3 is TGTGCCAGCAGTTTCCCAGACAGACTCGGGCCTAATGAAAAACTGTTTTTT.

The genes are TRBV5-1 and TRBJ2-1; TRBD2 is a possible D gene (5 bases). CDR3 length equals 15 residues. Germline CDR1 is SGHRS and CDR2 is YFSETQ. Trimming stripped 4 bases from V and 0 bases from J, with 11 bases between. CDR3 DNA sequence: TGCGCCAGCAGCGCAAGCGGTGTCTCCTACAATGAGCAGTTCTTC. Amino acids: CASSASGVSYNEQFF.

This clonotype was observed a handful of times. The chain recombines TRBV11-2 with TRBJ2-1, with D perhaps TRBD1 (6 bases). Germline V CDR1 and CDR2: SGHAT, FQNNGV. With 3 bases removed from V and 4 bases from J, the gap between germline ends came to 16 bases. The CDR3 has 16 amino acids. The CDR3 DNA is TGTGCCAGCAGCTTGGTCACAGGGCCGTCATACAATGAGCAGTTCTTC. Translation gives CASSLVTGPSYNEQFF. Complete variable domain (other parts from reference TRBV11-2 and TRBJ2-1): EAGVAQSPRYKIIEKRQSVAFWCNPISGHATLYWYQQILGQGPKLLIQFQNNGVVDDSQLPKDRFSAERLKGVDSTLKIQPAKLEDSAVYLCASSLVTGPSYNEQFFGPGTRLTVL.

Comments on this clonotype: A much larger clone lies one base from this, so it may be a read error. The CDR3 here is CASSIRVSGPYEQYF. The CDR3 DNA sequence: TGCGCCAGCAGCATAAGGGTTAGCGGACCCTACGAGCAGTACTTC. The J gene is TRBJ2-7, the V gene TRBV5-1; a possible D gene is TRBD2 (6 bases). Trimming removed 4 bases at V and 2 bases at J, with 16 bases between. The germline V gene encodes CDR1 SGHRS and CDR2 YFSETQ. The CDR3 runs 15 residues.